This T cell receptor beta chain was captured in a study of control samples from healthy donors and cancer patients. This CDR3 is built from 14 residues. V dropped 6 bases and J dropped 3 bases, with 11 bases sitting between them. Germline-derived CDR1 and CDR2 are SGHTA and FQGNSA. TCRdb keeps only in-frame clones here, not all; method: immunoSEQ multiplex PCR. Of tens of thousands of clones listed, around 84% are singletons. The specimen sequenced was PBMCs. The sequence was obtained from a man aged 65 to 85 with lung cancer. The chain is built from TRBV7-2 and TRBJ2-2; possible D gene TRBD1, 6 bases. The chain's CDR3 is CASRPDSYTGELFF. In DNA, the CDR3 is TGTGCCAGCAGACCGGACAGCTACACCGGGGAGCTGTTTTTT.